This entry features one T cell receptor (beta chain) sequence. The antigen it recognizes is unknown. Base-call qualities are not available, and no considerably larger clone is one nucleotide away. This sample also contains other DNA sequences that code for the same CDR3. Trimming costs V 5 bases and J 4 bases, and their ends lie 12 bases apart. Reading from cysteine to phenylalanine, the CDR3 counts 14 amino acids. CDR3 DNA is the only sequence kept; it has 42 bases, read in frame from the first base. Reading the germline V gene (reference sequence) gives CDR1 MNHEY and CDR2 SMNVEV. This sample was included in a study of shared clonotypes between healthy human individuals (dated by TCRdb to about 2020). For the wider study: The cohort comprised two women and a few men aged 18 to 49 years. Per donor, three plates each were used for CD4 naive and CD4 memory, two for CD8 naive, and one for CD8 memory. Between about 0.94 and 8.9 billion PBMCs per donor were obtained by leukapheresis. Different laboratories and diverse techniques were used to prepare libraries and sequence TCR repertoires, to increase sequencing depth and limit assay-specific biases. To estimate repertoire size and how much clonotypes are shared between individuals, the study performed deep sequencing of blood TCR repertoires from a few healthy adults.

Using the deep immunoSEQ assay, TCR CDR3 regions were amplified from genomic DNA by multiplex PCR. For each cell subset, the extracted genomic DNA was distributed evenly across all wells of several immunoSEQ 96-well plates, and each plate served as one replicate. For sorted subsets, about 220 ng of genomic DNA, equivalent to some 30,000 T cell genomes, went into each replicate PCR. The purified libraries were quantified using a Qubit 3.0 fluorometer, sized with a Bioanalyzer 2100, and then quantified again using the KAPA Library Quantification kit. A separate single-read 150-cycle Illumina NextSeq 550 flow cell was used to sequence each immunoSEQ 96-well plate. As for how the authors treated the data: Because only junctional sequences without quality scores were contained in the immunoSEQ output, filtering matching that applied to full-length reads could not be performed. To assign V/J genes and CDR3, sequences were annotated using PyIR, a Python wrapper for IgBLAST v1.9, with IMGT germline references. Any read was removed if the V/J assignment was weak (E-value above 1e-6), the CDR3 was missing, or the read contained stop codons, out-of-frame junctions, or ambiguous translated residues. V3J clonotypes were defined as sequences sharing the same inferred V gene, J gene, and CDR3 amino acid sequence. Percentage overlap between repertoires was calculated by dividing the number of shared unique clonotypes by the size of the smaller repertoire. Richness of each repertoire was evaluated using RTK rarefaction, the Chao1 estimator, and Recon v2.1 estimates of unobserved clonotypes. OLGA was used to compute generation probabilities for all TCRbeta clonotypes that the gDNA method yielded from a few donors. The source is immuneACCESS, and TCRdb retained only in-frame sequences with V and J called. Part of the clones is not carried over; for the studies checked, unresolved V genes explain less than half of this, and the remainder is unexplained. V and J calls and clone size follow that table, whereas D and trimming were derived from the DNA. Here the sample has hundreds of thousands of clones; about 96% occur a single time. The ten largest clonotypes hold about 0.12% of the sample.

Overall study results and their limits: Estimated clonotype richness was generally larger for naive than for memory subsets. Because the study included a small number of donors, the genetic and exposure-history diversity represented was limited. When four donors were compared, the shared fraction of clonotypes was about 5% for naive CD4, around 4% for naive CD8, 2% to 2.5% for memory CD4, and less than 0.45% for memory CD8. Even with the large sequencing depth, rarefaction of the sorted-subset datasets indicated that sequencing was incomplete. Pairwise subsampling led to the expectation that sequencing depth would affect the degree of clonotype sharing among donors. Sampling was restricted to blood, and TCR repertoires in tissues likely differ from the TCR repertoires found in blood. Higher generation probabilities were observed for clonotypes shared by all four sorted-subset donors than for non-shared clonotypes.

For the CD8 naive samples, CD45RO-negative cells were positively selected for CCR7, yielding a CD45RA+CCR7+ population from which TemRA cells were excluded. The donors were healthy, HIV-negative adults with no recently reported acute infections or vaccinations. Every donor was a Caucasian adult residing in Nashville, Tennessee, USA. Blood was obtained by leukapheresis, after which PBMCs were separated by Ficoll-Histopaque density gradient centrifugation and cryopreserved in liquid nitrogen vapor phase. Analytical flow cytometry was used to check the purity and quantity of each magnetically sorted T cell population. From each sorted fraction, genomic DNA was isolated and quantified by UV absorbance on a Nanodrop 2000c.

This chain is built from TRBV27 and TRBJ2-1; the D gene is perhaps TRBD1 or TRBD2, each of them matching over 5 bases. The TCR sequence derives from a woman in her 30s in good health. Sequences were obtained from naive CD8+ T cells sorted from blood. Interpreted using the paper, the cell subset or site label stands for: CD45RA+CCR7+. The CDR3 in this case is CASSRGPSYNEQFF. The nucleotide sequence reads TGTGCCAGCAGTCGGGGACCCTCATACAATGAGCAGTTCTTC.